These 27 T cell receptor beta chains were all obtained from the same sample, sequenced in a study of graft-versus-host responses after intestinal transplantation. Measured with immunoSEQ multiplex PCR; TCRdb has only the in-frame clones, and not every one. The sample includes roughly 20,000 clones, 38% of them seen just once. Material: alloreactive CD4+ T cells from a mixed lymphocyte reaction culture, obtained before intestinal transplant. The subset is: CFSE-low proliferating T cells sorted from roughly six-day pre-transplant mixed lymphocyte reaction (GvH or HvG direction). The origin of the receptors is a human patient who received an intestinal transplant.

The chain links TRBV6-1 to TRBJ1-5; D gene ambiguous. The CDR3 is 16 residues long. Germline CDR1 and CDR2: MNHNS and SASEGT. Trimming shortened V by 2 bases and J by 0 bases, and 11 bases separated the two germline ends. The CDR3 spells CASSESPSYSNQPQHF. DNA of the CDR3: TGTGCCAGCAGTGAAAGTCCCAGCTATAGCAATCAGCCCCAGCATTTT.

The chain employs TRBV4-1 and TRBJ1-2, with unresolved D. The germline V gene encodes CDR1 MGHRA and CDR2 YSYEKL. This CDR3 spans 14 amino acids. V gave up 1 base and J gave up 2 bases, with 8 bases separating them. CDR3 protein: CASSQVLANYGYTF. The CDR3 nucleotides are TGCGCCAGCAGCCAAGTTCTGGCAAACTATGGCTACACCTTC.

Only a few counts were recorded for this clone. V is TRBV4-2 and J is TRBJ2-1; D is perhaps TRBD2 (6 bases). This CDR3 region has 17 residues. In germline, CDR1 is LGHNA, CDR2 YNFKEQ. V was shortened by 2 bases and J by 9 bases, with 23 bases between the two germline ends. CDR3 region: CASSQRKGAYLGGEQFF. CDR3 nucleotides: TGTGCCAGCAGCCAAAGGAAAGGAGCGTACCTCGGGGGTGAGCAGTTCTTC.

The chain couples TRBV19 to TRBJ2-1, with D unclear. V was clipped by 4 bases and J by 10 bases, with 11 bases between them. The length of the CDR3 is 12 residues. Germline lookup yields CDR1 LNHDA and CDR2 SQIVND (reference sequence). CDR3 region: CASSSPPGEQFF. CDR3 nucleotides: TGTGCCAGTAGTAGCCCCCCTGGGGAGCAGTTCTTC.

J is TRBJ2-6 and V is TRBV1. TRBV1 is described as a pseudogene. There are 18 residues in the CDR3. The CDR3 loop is CTSSLASLCTSRANVLTF. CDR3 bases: TGCACCAGCAGTTTGGCGAGTTTGTGCACAAGTCGGGCCAACGTCCTGACTTTC.

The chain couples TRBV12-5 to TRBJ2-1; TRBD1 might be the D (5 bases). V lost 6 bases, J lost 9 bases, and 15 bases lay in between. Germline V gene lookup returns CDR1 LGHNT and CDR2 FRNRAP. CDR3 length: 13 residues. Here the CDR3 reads CASGTQGIGEQFF. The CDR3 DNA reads TGTGCTAGTGGAACCCAGGGCATAGGTGAGCAGTTCTTC.

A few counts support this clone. CDR3: CASSPSRGQGAMPLHF. The CDR3 region has the DNA TGTGCCAGCTCACCCTCCCGGGGACAGGGGGCAATGCCCCTCCACTTT. The chain joins TRBV18 to TRBJ1-6; TRBD1 matches 12 bases. CDR1 is KGHSH, CDR2 LQKENI, per germline. The CDR3 covers 16 residues. With 3 bases clipped from V and 13 bases from J, the junction kept 10 bases outside the gene matches.

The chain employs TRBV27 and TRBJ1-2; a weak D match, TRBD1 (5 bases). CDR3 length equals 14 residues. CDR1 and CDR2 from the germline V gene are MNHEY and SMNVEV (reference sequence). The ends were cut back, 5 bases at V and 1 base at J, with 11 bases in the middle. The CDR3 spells CASSPREFNYGYTF. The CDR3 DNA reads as TGTGCCAGCAGTCCCAGGGAATTTAACTATGGCTACACCTTC.

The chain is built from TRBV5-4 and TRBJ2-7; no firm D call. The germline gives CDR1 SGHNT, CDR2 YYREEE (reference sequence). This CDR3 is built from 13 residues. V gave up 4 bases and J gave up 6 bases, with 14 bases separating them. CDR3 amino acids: CASSTDPPGEQYF. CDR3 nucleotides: TGTGCCAGCAGCACGGACCCTCCCGGCGAGCAGTACTTC.

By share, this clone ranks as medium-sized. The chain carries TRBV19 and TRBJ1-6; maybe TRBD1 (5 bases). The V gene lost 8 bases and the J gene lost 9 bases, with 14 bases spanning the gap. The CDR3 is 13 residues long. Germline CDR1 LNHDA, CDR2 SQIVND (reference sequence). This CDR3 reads CASAGTYLSPLHF. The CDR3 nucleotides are TGTGCCAGTGCCGGGACCTATCTTTCACCCCTCCACTTT. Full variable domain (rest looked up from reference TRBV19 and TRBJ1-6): DGGITQSPKYLFRKEGQNVTLSCEQNLNHDAMYWYRQDPGQGLRLIYYSQIVNDFQKGDIAEGYSVSREKKESFPLTVTSAQKNPTAFYLCASAGTYLSPLHFGNGTRLTVT.

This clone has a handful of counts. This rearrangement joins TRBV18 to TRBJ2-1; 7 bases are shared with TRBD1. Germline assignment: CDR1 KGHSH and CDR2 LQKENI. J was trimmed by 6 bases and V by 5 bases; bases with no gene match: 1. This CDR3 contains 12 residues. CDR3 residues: CASSDRVNEQFF. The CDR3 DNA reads TGTGCCAGCTCAGACAGGGTCAATGAGCAGTTCTTC.

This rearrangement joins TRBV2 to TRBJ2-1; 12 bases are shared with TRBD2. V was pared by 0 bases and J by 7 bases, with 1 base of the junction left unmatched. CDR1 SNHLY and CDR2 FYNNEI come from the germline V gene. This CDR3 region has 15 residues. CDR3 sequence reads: CASSEAGLAGNEQFF. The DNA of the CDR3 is TGTGCCAGCAGTGAAGCAGGACTAGCGGGGAATGAGCAGTTCTTC.

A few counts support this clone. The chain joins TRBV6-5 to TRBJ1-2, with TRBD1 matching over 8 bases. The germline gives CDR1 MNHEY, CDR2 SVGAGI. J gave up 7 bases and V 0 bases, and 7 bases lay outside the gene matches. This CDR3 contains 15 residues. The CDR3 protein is CASSYSSQGASGYTF. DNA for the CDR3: TGTGCCAGCAGTTACTCGAGCCAGGGGGCAAGTGGCTACACCTTC.

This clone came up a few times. CDR3 nucleotides: TGTGCCAGCAGTTTTTCTGGGGGGACTGAAGCTTTCTTT. Residues: CASSFSGGTEAFF. The genes are TRBV5-6 and TRBJ1-1; possible D gene TRBD1, 5 bases. Germline CDR1 is SGHDT and CDR2 is YYEEEE. CDR3 length: 13 amino acids. V gave up 5 bases and J gave up 5 bases, with 13 bases separating them.

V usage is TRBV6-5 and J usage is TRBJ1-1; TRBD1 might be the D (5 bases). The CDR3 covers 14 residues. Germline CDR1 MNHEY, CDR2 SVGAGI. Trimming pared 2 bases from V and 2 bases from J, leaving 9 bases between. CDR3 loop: CASSYVGRNTEAFF. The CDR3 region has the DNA TGTGCCAGCAGTTACGTGGGACGTAACACTGAAGCTTTCTTT.

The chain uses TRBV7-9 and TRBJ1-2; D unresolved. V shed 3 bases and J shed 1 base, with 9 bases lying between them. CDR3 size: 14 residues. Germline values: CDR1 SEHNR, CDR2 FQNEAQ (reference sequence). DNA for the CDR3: TGTGCCAGCAGCTTTGAGGTGTTTAACTATGGCTACACCTTC. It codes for CASSFEVFNYGYTF.

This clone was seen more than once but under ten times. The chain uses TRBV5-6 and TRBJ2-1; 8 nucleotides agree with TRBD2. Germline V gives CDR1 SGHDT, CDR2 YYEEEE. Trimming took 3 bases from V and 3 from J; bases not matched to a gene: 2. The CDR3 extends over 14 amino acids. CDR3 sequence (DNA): TGTGCCAGCAGCTACCGGGGGGGCTACAATGAGCAGTTCTTC. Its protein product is CASSYRGGYNEQFF.

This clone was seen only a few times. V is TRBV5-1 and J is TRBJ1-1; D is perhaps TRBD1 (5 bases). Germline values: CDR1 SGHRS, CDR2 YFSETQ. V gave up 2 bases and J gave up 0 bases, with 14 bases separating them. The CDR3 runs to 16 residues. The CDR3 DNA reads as TGCGCCAGCAGCTTCGGGGCAGGGCGCTTGAACACTGAAGCTTTCTTT. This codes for CASSFGAGRLNTEAFF. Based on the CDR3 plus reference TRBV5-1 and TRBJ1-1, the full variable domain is KAGVTQTPRYLIKTRGQQVTLSCSPISGHRSVSWYQQTPGQGLQFLFEYFSETQRNKGNFPGRFSGRQFSNSRSEMNVSTLELGDSALYLCASSFGAGRLNTEAFFGQGTRLTVV.

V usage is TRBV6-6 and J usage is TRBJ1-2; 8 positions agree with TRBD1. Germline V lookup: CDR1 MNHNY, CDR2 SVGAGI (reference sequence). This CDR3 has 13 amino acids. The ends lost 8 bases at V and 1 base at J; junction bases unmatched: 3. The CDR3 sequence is CASRGQDNYGYTF. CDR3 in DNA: TGTGCCAGCCGGGGACAGGATAACTATGGCTACACCTTC.

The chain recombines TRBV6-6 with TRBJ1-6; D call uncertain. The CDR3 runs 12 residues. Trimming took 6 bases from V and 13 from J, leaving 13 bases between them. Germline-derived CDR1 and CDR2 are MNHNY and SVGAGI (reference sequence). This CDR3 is CASRESRRPLHF. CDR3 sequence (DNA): TGTGCCAGCAGAGAATCCCGAAGGCCCCTCCACTTT.

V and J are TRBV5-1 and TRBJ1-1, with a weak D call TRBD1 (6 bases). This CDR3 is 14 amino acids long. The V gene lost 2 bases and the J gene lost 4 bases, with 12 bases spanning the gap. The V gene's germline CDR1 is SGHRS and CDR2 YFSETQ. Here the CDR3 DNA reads TGCGCCAGCAGCTTTCCCGGACAGAGCACTGAAGCTTTCTTT. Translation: CASSFPGQSTEAFF. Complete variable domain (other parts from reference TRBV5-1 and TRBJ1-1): KAGVTQTPRYLIKTRGQQVTLSCSPISGHRSVSWYQQTPGQGLQFLFEYFSETQRNKGNFPGRFSGRQFSNSRSEMNVSTLELGDSALYLCASSFPGQSTEAFFGQGTRLTVV.

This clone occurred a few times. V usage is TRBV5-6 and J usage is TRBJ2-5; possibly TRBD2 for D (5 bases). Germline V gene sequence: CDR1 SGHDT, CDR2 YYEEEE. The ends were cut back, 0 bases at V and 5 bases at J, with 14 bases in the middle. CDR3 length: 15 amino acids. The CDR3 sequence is CASSLGPAVRETQYF. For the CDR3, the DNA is TGTGCCAGCAGCTTGGGACCAGCGGTTCGGGAGACCCAGTACTTC.

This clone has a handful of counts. CDR3 region: CASSPLTGDEEQYF. In nucleotides, the CDR3 is TGCGCCAGCAGCCCTCTTACGGGGGACGAGGAGCAGTACTTC. The chain combines TRBV5-1 with TRBJ2-7; D perhaps matches TRBD2 (6 bases). This CDR3 is 14 amino acids long. Germline V gene lookup returns CDR1 SGHRS and CDR2 YFSETQ. V lost 4 bases and J lost 7, with 18 bases in between.

This chain's CDR3 is CASSYSGGGGYEQYF. The CDR3 coding sequence is TGTGCCAGCAGTTACAGTGGCGGGGGGGGCTACGAGCAGTACTTC. The V gene is TRBV6-5, the J gene TRBJ2-7, with 9 bases identical to TRBD2. Germline V gene lookup returns CDR1 MNHEY and CDR2 SVGAGI. The CDR3 extends over 15 amino acids. V lost 2 bases to trimming and J lost 3 bases; unmatched junction nucleotides: 5.

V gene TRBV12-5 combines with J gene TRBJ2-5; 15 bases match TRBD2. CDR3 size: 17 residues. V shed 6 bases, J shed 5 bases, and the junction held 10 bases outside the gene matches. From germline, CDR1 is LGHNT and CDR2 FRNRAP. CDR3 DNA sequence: TGTGCTAGTGGAACCGGACTAGCGGGGGGGAGGGGGGAGACCCAGTACTTC. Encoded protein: CASGTGLAGGRGETQYF.

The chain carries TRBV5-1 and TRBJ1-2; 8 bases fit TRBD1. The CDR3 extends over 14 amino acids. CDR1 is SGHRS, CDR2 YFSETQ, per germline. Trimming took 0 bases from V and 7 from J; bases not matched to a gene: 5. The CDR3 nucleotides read TGCGCCAGCAGCTTGGGGCAGGGGGCGATTGGCTACACCTTC. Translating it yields CASSLGQGAIGYTF.

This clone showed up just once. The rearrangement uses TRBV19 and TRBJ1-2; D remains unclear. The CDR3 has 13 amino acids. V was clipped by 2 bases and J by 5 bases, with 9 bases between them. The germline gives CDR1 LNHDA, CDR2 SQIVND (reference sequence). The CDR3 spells CASSISRLYGYTF. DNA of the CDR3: TGTGCCAGTAGTATATCTAGACTATATGGCTACACCTTC.